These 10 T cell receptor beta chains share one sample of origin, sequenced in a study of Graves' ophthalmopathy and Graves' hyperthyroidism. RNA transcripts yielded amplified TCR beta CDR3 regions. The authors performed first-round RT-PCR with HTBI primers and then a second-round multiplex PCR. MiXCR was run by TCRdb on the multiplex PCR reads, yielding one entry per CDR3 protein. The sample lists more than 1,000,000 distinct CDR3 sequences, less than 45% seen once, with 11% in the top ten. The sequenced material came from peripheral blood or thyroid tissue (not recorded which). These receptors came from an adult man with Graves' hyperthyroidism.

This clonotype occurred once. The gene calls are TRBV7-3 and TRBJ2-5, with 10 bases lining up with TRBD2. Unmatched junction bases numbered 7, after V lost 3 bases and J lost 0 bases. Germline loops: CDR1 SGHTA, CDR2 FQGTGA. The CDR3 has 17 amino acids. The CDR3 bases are TGTGCCAGCAGCTTGACGCATAGCGGGGGGAACCAAGAGACCCAGTACTTC. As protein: CASSLTHSGGNQETQYF.

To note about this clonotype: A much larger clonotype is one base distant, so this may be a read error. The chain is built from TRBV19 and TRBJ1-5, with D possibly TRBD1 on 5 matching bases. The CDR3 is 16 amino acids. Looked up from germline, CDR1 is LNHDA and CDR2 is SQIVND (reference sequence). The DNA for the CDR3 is TGTGCCGGTAGTATGGACCCGGCCAGGGCCCGACAGCCCCAGCATTTT. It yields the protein CAGSMDPARARQPQHF.

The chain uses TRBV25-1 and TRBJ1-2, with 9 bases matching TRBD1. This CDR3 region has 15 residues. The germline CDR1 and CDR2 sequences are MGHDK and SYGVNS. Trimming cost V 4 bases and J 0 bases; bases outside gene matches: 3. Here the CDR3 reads CASSAGTGSNYGYTF. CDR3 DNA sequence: TGTGCCAGCAGTGCCGGGACAGGGTCTAACTATGGCTACACCTTC.

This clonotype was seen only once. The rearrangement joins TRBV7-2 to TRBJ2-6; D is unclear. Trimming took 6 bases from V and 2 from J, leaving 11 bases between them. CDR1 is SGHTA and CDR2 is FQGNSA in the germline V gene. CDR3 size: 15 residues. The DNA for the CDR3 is TGTGCCAGCAGTTTCCCAGGCCCTGGGGCCAACGTCCTGACTTTC. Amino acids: CASSFPGPGANVLTF.

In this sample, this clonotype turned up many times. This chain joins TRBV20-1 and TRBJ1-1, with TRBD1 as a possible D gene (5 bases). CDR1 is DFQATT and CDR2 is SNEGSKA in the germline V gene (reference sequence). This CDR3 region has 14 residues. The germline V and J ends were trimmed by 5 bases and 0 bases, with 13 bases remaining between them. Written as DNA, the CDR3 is TGCAGTGCTCCTAAGGCAGGGATGAACACTGAAGCTTTCTTT. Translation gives CSAPKAGMNTEAFF.

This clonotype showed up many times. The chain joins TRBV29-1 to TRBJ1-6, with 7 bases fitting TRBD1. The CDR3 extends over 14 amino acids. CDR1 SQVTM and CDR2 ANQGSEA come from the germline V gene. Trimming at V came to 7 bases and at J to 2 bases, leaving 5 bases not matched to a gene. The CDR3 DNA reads TGCAGCGGAAGGGGGCTGACCTATAATTCACCCCTCCACTTT. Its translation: CSGRGLTYNSPLHF.

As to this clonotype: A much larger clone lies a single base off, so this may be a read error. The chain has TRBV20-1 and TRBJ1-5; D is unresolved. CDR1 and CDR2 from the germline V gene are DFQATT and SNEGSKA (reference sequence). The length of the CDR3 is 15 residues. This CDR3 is CSTREWGGSNQPQHF. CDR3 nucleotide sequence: TGCAGTACTAGAGAGTGGGGTGGGAGCAATCAGCCCCAGCATTTT.

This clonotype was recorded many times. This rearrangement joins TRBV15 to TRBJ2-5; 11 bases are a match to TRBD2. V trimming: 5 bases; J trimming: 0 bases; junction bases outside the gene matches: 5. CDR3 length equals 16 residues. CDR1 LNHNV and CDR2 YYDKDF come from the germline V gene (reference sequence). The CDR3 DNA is TGTGCCACCAGCGGAACTAGCGGGGGTTACCAAGAGACCCAGTACTTC. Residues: CATSGTSGGYQETQYF. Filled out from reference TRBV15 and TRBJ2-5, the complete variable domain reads DAMVIQNPRYQVTQFGKPVTLSCSQTLNHNVMYWYQQKSSQAPKLLFHYYDKDFNNEADTPDNFQSRRPNTSFCFLDIRSPGLGDTAMYLCATSGTSGGYQETQYFGPGTRLLVL.

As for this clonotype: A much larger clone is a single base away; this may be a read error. For the CDR3, the DNA is TGTGCCAGCAGTTACTTGTACAGGGGGAATTCACCCCTCCACTTT. It translates to CASSYLYRGNSPLHF. The rearrangement joins TRBV6-6 to TRBJ1-6; 8 positions match TRBD1. Germline assignment: CDR1 MNHNY and CDR2 SVGAGI (reference sequence). J gave up 7 bases and V 1 base, and 3 bases lay outside the gene matches. This CDR3 contains 15 residues.

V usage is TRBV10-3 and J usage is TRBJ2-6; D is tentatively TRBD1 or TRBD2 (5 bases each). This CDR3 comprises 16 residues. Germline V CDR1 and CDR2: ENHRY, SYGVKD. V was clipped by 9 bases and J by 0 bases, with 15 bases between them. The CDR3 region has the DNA TGTGCCATGAACGGGGCCCACCGCTCTGGGGCCAACGTCCTGACTTTC. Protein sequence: CAMNGAHRSGANVLTF.